The 6 T cell receptor beta chains below come from one sample, sequenced in a study of cytomegalovirus exposure and HLA in healthy donors. Sequencing used immunoSEQ multiplex PCR; TCRdb keeps in-frame clones, though not all of them. The sample lists 89,000 or so clones; approximately 93% were seen once. Sequenced material: PBMCs. The receptors originated from a woman under 40 in good health and CMV-seropositive.

The chain uses TRBV28 and TRBJ2-2, with 9 bases fitting TRBD2. The CDR3 has 19 residues. Germline trimming cut 1 base from V and 0 bases from J; bases unmatched to any gene: 9. From germline, CDR1 is MDHEN and CDR2 SYDVKM. CDR3 in DNA: TGTGCCAGCAGTTTATTTTCATCTAGCGGGACCGCGAACACCGGGGAGCTGTTTTTT. Protein: CASSLFSSSGTANTGELFF.

The CDR3 DNA is TGTGCCAGTAGTGCCCACAGGGGGAGTACGGGAGAGACCCAGTACTTC. Its translation: CASSAHRGSTGETQYF. The V and J genes are TRBV19 and TRBJ2-5; 8 bases match TRBD1. CDR3 length: 16 amino acids. Germline V gene data show CDR1 as LNHDA and CDR2 as SQIVND (reference sequence). V dropped 5 bases and J dropped 4; count of bases not matched to a gene: 12.

V is TRBV29-1 and J is TRBJ2-5; a possible D gene is TRBD2 (6 bases). Trimming pared 3 bases from V and 3 bases from J, leaving 11 bases between. The CDR3 totals 13 residues. The germline CDR1 and CDR2 sequences are SQVTM and ANQGSEA. In nucleotides, the CDR3 is TGCAGCGTTGATCTTAGCGGAAAAGAGACCCAGTACTTC. The encoded protein is CSVDLSGKETQYF.

The chain uses TRBV4-3 and TRBJ2-3, with D tentatively TRBD2 (6 bases). CDR1 is LGHNA and CDR2 is YSLEER in the germline V gene. This CDR3 is built from 15 residues. V shed 3 bases and J shed 3 bases, with 13 bases lying between them. CDR3 coding DNA: TGCGCCAGCAGCCATGAGGGACTTGAAACAGATACGCAGTATTTT. Protein: CASSHEGLETDTQYF.

V gene TRBV6-6 combines with J gene TRBJ1-5, with D possibly matching TRBD1 (5 bases). This CDR3 is 14 amino acids long. From germline, CDR1 is MNHNY and CDR2 SVGAGI (reference sequence). The ends were cut back, 5 bases at V and 7 bases at J, with 15 bases in the middle. The CDR3: CASSARGARQPQHF. As DNA, the CDR3 is TGTGCCAGCAGTGCGCGCGGGGCTAGGCAGCCCCAGCATTTT.

The chain uses TRBV30 and TRBJ2-1; tentatively, D is TRBD2 (6 bases). V was cut by 2 bases and J by 0 bases, with 8 bases left in between. The CDR3 contains 14 residues. Germline V gene lookup returns CDR1 GTSNPN and CDR2 SVGIG (reference sequence). In DNA form, the CDR3 reads TGTGCCTGGAGTAGGGACTCCTCCTACAATGAGCAGTTCTTC. Protein sequence: CAWSRDSSYNEQFF.